The 28 T cell receptor beta chains below come from one sample, sequenced in a study of cytomegalovirus exposure and HLA in healthy donors. It was with 60 Vbeta and 13 Jbeta primers that the PCR ran. The method was immunoSEQ multiplex PCR; TCRdb's version includes in-frame clones alone and lacks a portion of them. The sample has tens of thousands of clones; approximately 70% are singletons. The specimen was PBMCs. The receptors here all came from a male donor in good health and CMV-seropositive.

This chain uses TRBV7-9 with TRBJ1-2; D not certain. The CDR3 length is 12 residues. Between the trimmed V and J ends, which lost 4 bases and 3 bases, there was a span of 6 bases. CDR1 SEHNR and CDR2 FQNEAQ come from the germline V gene (reference sequence). CDR3 protein: CASSSGDYGYTF. CDR3 nucleotides: TGTGCCAGCAGCTCCGGGGACTATGGCTACACCTTC. Full variable domain (missing parts from reference TRBV7-9 and TRBJ1-2): DTGVSQNPRHKITKRGQNVTFRCDPISEHNRLYWYRQTLGQGPEFLTYFQNEAQLEKSRLLSDRFSAERPKGSFSTLEIQRTEQGDSAMYLCASSSGDYGYTFGSGTRLTVV.

The chain carries TRBV4-1 and TRBJ2-2; tentative D call: TRBD2 (6 bases). CDR3 length equals 15 residues. V was shortened by 0 bases and J by 4 bases, with 9 bases between the two germline ends. CDR1 is MGHRA, CDR2 YSYEKL, per germline. As DNA, the CDR3 is TGCGCCAGCAGCCAAGAAAGGAGGGCCACCGGGGAGCTGTTTTTT. Translating gives CASSQERRATGELFF.

V is TRBV5-8 and J is TRBJ1-2; D is possibly TRBD1 (6 bases). Trimming cost V 2 bases and J 4 bases, with 9 bases left between them. The CDR3 sequence is 13 residues long. From germline, CDR1 is SGHTS and CDR2 YDEGEE. CDR3 sequence reads: CASSFRGPYGYTF. The CDR3 nucleotides read TGTGCCAGCAGCTTCAGGGGCCCCTATGGCTACACCTTC.

The chain recombines TRBV7-3 with TRBJ2-1; a weak D match, TRBD2 (6 bases). The CDR3 is 14 residues long. Trimming stripped 4 bases from V and 8 bases from J, with 15 bases between. The V gene's germline CDR1 is SGHTA and CDR2 FQGTGA. The DNA of the CDR3 is TGTGCCAGCAGCTCGTTTACTAGCACGGATGAGCAGTTCTTC. The encoded protein is CASSSFTSTDEQFF.

CDR3: CASSFQGVPYEQYF. In DNA, the CDR3 is TGTGCCAGCAGCTTTCAGGGGGTCCCCTACGAGCAGTACTTC. J is TRBJ2-5 and V is TRBV7-8, with TRBD1 matching over 7 bases. The J call may not be correct, given that the DNA end is closer to TRBJ2-7. Germline CDR1 SGHVS, CDR2 FQNEAQ. There are 14 residues in the CDR3.

The chain links TRBV7-2 to TRBJ2-2, with D perhaps TRBD1 (5 bases). CDR3 length: 13 residues. CDR1 and CDR2 from the germline V gene are SGHTA and FQGNSA. The V and J ends lost 5 bases and 6 bases respectively, with 10 bases between them. The CDR3 DNA follows: TGTGCCAGCAGCCCGCGACAGCCCGGGGAGCTGTTTTTT. Its translation: CASSPRQPGELFF.

The chain carries TRBV11-1 and TRBJ2-1, with TRBD2 as a possible D gene (5 bases). The CDR3 is 15 amino acids. V was pared by 1 base and J by 2 bases, with 9 bases between. Germline assignment: CDR1 SGHAT and CDR2 FQDESV (reference sequence). CDR3 amino acids: CASSLVAHAYNEQFF. The CDR3 coding sequence is TGTGCCAGCAGCTTAGTAGCGCACGCCTACAATGAGCAGTTCTTC.

The V call is TRBV13, the J call TRBJ1-3; TRBD1 matches at 8 bases. This CDR3 is built from 15 residues. The germline CDR1 and CDR2 sequences are PRHDT and FYEKMQ (reference sequence). Trimming removed 5 bases from V and 2 bases from J; junction bases left unmatched: 5. CDR3 region: CASSGQGFAGNTIYF. DNA of the CDR3: TGTGCCAGCAGCGGACAGGGCTTTGCTGGAAACACCATATATTTT.

The rearrangement uses TRBV7-9 and TRBJ1-5, with a weak D call TRBD1 (5 bases). Trimming pared 8 bases from V and 0 bases from J, leaving 8 bases between. CDR3 length equals 13 residues. CDR1 and CDR2 (germline): SEHNR, FQNEAQ (reference sequence). The DNA of the CDR3 is TGTGCCAGCGGGGGGTATAGCAATCAGCCCCAGCATTTT. This encodes CASGGYSNQPQHF.

This chain links TRBV5-1 with TRBJ1-2; TRBD1 matches 10 bases. Trimming removed 3 bases from V and 3 bases from J; junction bases left unmatched: 2. Germline CDR1 reads SGHRS; CDR2 reads YFSETQ. This CDR3 comprises 14 residues. CDR3: CASSWGTGDYGYTF. For the CDR3, the DNA is TGCGCCAGCAGCTGGGGGACAGGGGACTATGGCTACACCTTC.

This clone has more than one count but fewer than ten. The V call is TRBV7-9, the J call TRBJ2-3; weak D call: TRBD1 (6 bases). Germline CDR1 SEHNR, CDR2 FQNEAQ (reference sequence). Trimming pared 5 bases from V and 0 bases from J, leaving 12 bases between. This CDR3 comprises 15 residues. The CDR3 DNA sequence: TGTGCCAGCAGCCTCGGGACACGCAGCACAGATACGCAGTATTTT. Translating it yields CASSLGTRSTDTQYF.

The rearrangement joins TRBV19 to TRBJ1-4, with 7 nucleotides matching TRBD1. CDR1 is LNHDA, CDR2 SQIVND, per germline (reference sequence). With V trimmed by 4 bases and J by 8 bases, 10 bases remained unmatched. This CDR3 region has 15 residues. The DNA for the CDR3 is TGTGCCAGTAGTAGGCCGGGACAGTCTCGCGAAAAACTGTTTTTT. As protein: CASSRPGQSREKLFF.

The count of this clone is one. This chain uses TRBV7-2 with TRBJ2-4, with TRBD2 identical over 7 bases. Per germline, CDR1 SGHTA and CDR2 FQGNSA. The CDR3 sequence is 13 residues long. The V segment lost 1 base and the J segment 6 bases; nucleotides outside the gene matches: 0. CDR3 sequence reads: CASSLGGGNIQYF. The CDR3 DNA follows: TGTGCCAGCAGCTTAGGGGGGGGAAACATTCAGTACTTC.

The gene calls are TRBV18 and TRBJ2-7, with 9 bases fitting TRBD1. Germline CDR1 and CDR2: KGHSH and LQKENI. This CDR3 has 15 amino acids. V shed 2 bases, J shed 3 bases, and the junction held 5 bases outside the gene matches. The CDR3 reads CASSPAGTGRYEQYF. The CDR3 DNA reads TGTGCCAGCTCACCAGCTGGGACAGGGCGCTACGAGCAGTACTTC.

V usage is TRBV2 and J usage is TRBJ2-1; D perhaps matches TRBD2 (6 bases). The CDR3 consists of 12 residues. V shed 7 bases and J shed 12 bases, with 16 bases lying between them. Germline V gene data show CDR1 as SNHLY and CDR2 as FYNNEI. The CDR3 coding sequence is TGTGCCAGCACGGGGGATGGCCGGGTGCAGTTCTTC. This translates into CASTGDGRVQFF.

The genes are TRBV30 and TRBJ2-5, with D perhaps TRBD1 (5 bases). Trimming took 4 bases from V and 5 from J, leaving 14 bases between them. The CDR3 loop spans 13 amino acids. The germline V gene has CDR1 GTSNPN and CDR2 SVGIG (reference sequence). The CDR3 DNA reads as TGTGCCTGGACGCAGGGTGGGGCGGAGACCCAGTACTTC. Translating it yields CAWTQGGAETQYF.

The CDR3 DNA is TGTGCCAGCAGCTTTAGACAGGGTCGAGCCAACGTCCTGACTTTC. It yields the protein CASSFRQGRANVLTF. This chain connects TRBV7-2 to TRBJ2-6, with TRBD1 matching over 7 bases. Germline V lookup: CDR1 SGHTA, CDR2 FQGNSA. The V and J ends lost 3 bases and 7 bases, in that order; junction bases with no gene match: 6. This CDR3 is 15 amino acids long.

DNA for the CDR3: TGCGCCAGCAGCTTGGTCCCAGGAGGGACCAACTATGGCTACACCTTC. Encoded protein: CASSLVPGGTNYGYTF. The V call is TRBV5-1, the J call TRBJ1-2, with a weak D call TRBD1 (5 bases). Germline CDR1 is SGHRS and CDR2 is YFSETQ. The CDR3 has 16 amino acids. The V end lost 0 bases, the J end lost 2 bases, and 14 bases lay between the germline ends.

This chain links TRBV5-6 with TRBJ1-1; no definite D call. Germline-derived CDR1 and CDR2 are SGHDT and YYEEEE. Deletions cut 0 bases from V and 4 bases from J, with 13 bases between. The CDR3 extends over 15 amino acids. The CDR3, as DNA: TGTGCCAGCAGCTTGGGTCCGGGATTGGGCACTGAAGCTTTCTTT. This encodes CASSLGPGLGTEAFF.

The chain links TRBV9 to TRBJ2-7, with a possible D match to TRBD2 (6 bases). Trimming shortened V by 3 bases and J by 0 bases, and 13 bases separated the two germline ends. Germline CDR1 is SGDLS and CDR2 is YYNGEE. The CDR3 runs 15 residues. The CDR3 DNA is TGTGCCAGCAGCGCCGGACTACCCAGCTCCTACGAGCAGTACTTC. Its protein is CASSAGLPSSYEQYF.

The V gene is TRBV15, the J gene TRBJ2-5; the match to TRBD1 covers 8 bases. With V trimmed by 5 bases and J by 4 bases, 9 bases remained unmatched. Per the germline V gene, CDR1 is LNHNV and CDR2 is YYDKDF (reference sequence). The length of the CDR3 is 15 residues. CDR3 region: CATSPTGAGGETQYF. DNA of the CDR3: TGTGCCACCAGCCCGACAGGGGCAGGAGGAGAGACCCAGTACTTC.

The gene calls are TRBV5-4 and TRBJ2-3; weak D call: TRBD2 (7 bases). Germline V CDR1 and CDR2: SGHNT, YYREEE (reference sequence). The CDR3 is made up of 15 amino acids. The V end was cut by 4 bases, the J end by 1 base, with 13 bases between. The CDR3 coding sequence is TGTGCCAGCAGCAAGGGGGGGTTAGGCACAGATACGCAGTATTTT. Its translation is CASSKGGLGTDTQYF.

The V gene is TRBV6-1, the J gene TRBJ1-1; D unresolved. V was pared by 3 bases and J by 1 base, with 12 bases between. CDR1 MNHNS and CDR2 SASEGT come from the germline V gene. This CDR3 has 15 amino acids. In DNA form, the CDR3 reads TGTGCCAGCAGTGATAGCTGGCTGGGGAACACTGAAGCTTTCTTT. Encoded protein: CASSDSWLGNTEAFF.

The chain uses TRBV7-3 and TRBJ2-7; 9 bases fit TRBD1. Germline assignment: CDR1 SGHTA and CDR2 FQGTGA. The trim removed 5 bases at V and 6 bases at J, leaving 8 bases unmatched. The CDR3 extends over 14 amino acids. The CDR3 DNA sequence: TGTGCCAGCAGCCCCCGACAGGGGGTGGGCGAGCAGTACTTC. Protein product: CASSPRQGVGEQYF.

The CDR3 loop reads CASSFGQPPNEKLFF. The DNA for the CDR3 is TGCGCCAGCAGCTTTGGACAGCCACCTAATGAAAAACTGTTTTTT. The chain employs TRBV10-2 and TRBJ1-4, with D possibly being TRBD1 (6 bases). Germline assignment: CDR1 WSHSY and CDR2 SAAADI. CDR3 length: 15 amino acids. Trimming cost V 6 bases and J 3 bases, with 14 bases left between them.

The gene calls are TRBV10-1 and TRBJ2-5; D possibly corresponds to TRBD1 (5 bases). Trimming removed 5 bases at V and 2 bases at J, with 9 bases between. The CDR3 is 13 amino acids. Germline-derived CDR1 and CDR2 are WNHNN and SYGVQD (reference sequence). CDR3 region: CASSQTVQETQYF. CDR3 bases: TGCGCCAGCAGTCAGACAGTACAAGAGACCCAGTACTTC.

The J gene is TRBJ2-5, the V gene TRBV5-4; D is possibly TRBD1 (5 bases). In germline, CDR1 is SGHNT, CDR2 YYREEE (reference sequence). Trimming removed 0 bases at V and 5 bases at J, with 14 bases between. This CDR3 is 15 amino acids long. In DNA form, the CDR3 reads TGTGCCAGCAGCTTGGATGGGCGCTCAGGGGAGACCCAGTACTTC. Translating gives CASSLDGRSGETQYF.

This clone was recorded a few times. The V and J genes are TRBV6-1 and TRBJ1-5; tentative D call: TRBD1 (5 bases). The CDR3 has 16 residues. CDR1 and CDR2 from the germline V gene are MNHNS and SASEGT. V shed 3 bases and J shed 3 bases, with 15 bases lying between them. CDR3 sequence reads: CASSESGLRSNQPQHF. As DNA, the CDR3 is TGTGCCAGCAGTGAGTCGGGACTGAGATCCAATCAGCCCCAGCATTTT.